This T cell receptor beta chain came from a study of shared clonotypes between healthy human individuals. Trimming pared 4 bases from V and 7 bases from J, leaving 11 bases between. There are 12 residues in the CDR3. This table comes from immunoSEQ multiplex PCR, and its TCRdb copy is limited to in-frame clones, with some not included. Of around 330,000 clones listed, roughly 70% were seen once; the top ten hold over 9%. The specimen was memory CD4+ T cells sorted from blood. Subset denoted: CD45RA-negative fraction. The TCR was taken from a man aged 25-40 years in good health. V gene TRBV5-3 combines with J gene TRBJ1-2; D gene ambiguous. TRBV5-3 is recorded as an ORF, its role being uncertain. In DNA, the CDR3 is TGTGCCAGAAGCGGCCGGAATCCTGGCTACACCTTC. This sequence encodes CARSGRNPGYTF.